The source of this T cell receptor beta chain is a study of blood T cell repertoires in COVID-19. About the research overall: Nucleic acid was either cDNA or gDNA, and it came from T cells, B-cell-depleted T cells, or PBMCs.

Germline V CDR1 and CDR2: SNHLY, FYNNEI. This CDR3 contains 13 residues. V was pared by 6 bases and J by 6 bases, with 7 bases of the junction left unmatched. Source study methods: Amplification with reference gene primers provided the estimates of nucleated cell counts. The protocol was immunoSEQ multiplex PCR, while the TCRdb copy is restricted to in-frame clones and leaves out a portion. V and J calls and clone size are copied from that table; D and trimming were computed from the DNA. Of approximately 40,000 clones in the sample, approximately 90% are singletons; the top ten hold more than 4%. The origin of this receptor is a human donor in a cohort sampled during active COVID-19. This rearrangement joins TRBV2 to TRBJ1-2; TRBD1 matches 7 bases. Sample: peripheral blood. CDR3 DNA sequence: TGTGCCAGCAGCGTGGACAGGCAGCATGGCTACACCTTC. It codes for CASSVDRQHGYTF. Complete variable domain (other parts from reference TRBV2 and TRBJ1-2): EPEVTQTPSHQVTQMGQEVILRCVPISNHLYFYWYRQILGQKVEFLVSFYNNEISEKSEIFDDQFSVERPDGSNFTLKIRSTKLEDSAMYFCASSVDRQHGYTFGSGTRLTVV.